The subject of this entry is one T cell receptor (beta chain). Its target is unknown. Clones were sequenced by immunoSEQ multiplex PCR, and TCRdb holds only the in-frame ones, with some missing. There are 100,000 to 150,000 clones in the sample; about 87% occur only once, and approximately 4% lies in the top ten. This record belongs to a study of T cell responses to AZD1222 COVID-19 vaccine. General study results and limits: Researchers took repertoire samples only after the peak T cell response had come. Vaccine-related CD4 TCRs covered spike, predominating at 160-218 and 743-854. Most donors were white British, females outnumbered males, and clonal diversity was possibly underestimated.

The ends lost 6 bases at V and 8 bases at J; junction bases unmatched: 8. Germline CDR1 LGHDT, CDR2 YNNKEL (reference sequence). The CDR3 covers 15 residues. The V and J genes are TRBV3-1 (or the pseudogene TRBV3-2) and TRBJ1-6, with 9 nucleotides matching TRBD1. Here the sequenced sample was peripheral blood, taken on day 0 of AZD1222 vaccination. This clonotype was sampled from an adult in good health. The CDR3 reads CASRSTGGVYSPLHF. The CDR3 bases are TGTGCCAGCAGGTCCACAGGGGGCGTGTATTCACCCCTCCACTTT.